A single T cell receptor (beta chain) is shown here with its context. Its target is not known. These data belong to a study of response to subunit inactivated influenza vaccine. Study conclusions and caveats: The authors put forward the suggestion that each seasonal influenza vaccination may bring in only a limited number of new T cells.

TCRdb independently ran MiXCR on the RT-PCR reads; one entry per CDR3 protein. The top ten hold 10% to 15% of the sample, which has 500,000 or so distinct CDR3 sequences, about a tenth seen once. This CDR3 is built from 15 residues. The V gene's germline CDR1 is LGHDT and CDR2 YNNKEL (reference sequence). With 0 bases removed from V and 3 bases from J, the gap between germline ends came to 11 bases. This receptor was identified in a man between 45 and 60 years old who received an inactivated influenza vaccine. The chain is built from TRBV3-1 and TRBJ1-1; D gene uncertain. The sample was PBMCs from blood, taken 45 days after vaccination. The CDR3 is CASSQDLNRYTEAFF. The DNA for the CDR3 is TGTGCCAGCAGCCAAGATTTGAACAGATACACTGAAGCTTTCTTT.